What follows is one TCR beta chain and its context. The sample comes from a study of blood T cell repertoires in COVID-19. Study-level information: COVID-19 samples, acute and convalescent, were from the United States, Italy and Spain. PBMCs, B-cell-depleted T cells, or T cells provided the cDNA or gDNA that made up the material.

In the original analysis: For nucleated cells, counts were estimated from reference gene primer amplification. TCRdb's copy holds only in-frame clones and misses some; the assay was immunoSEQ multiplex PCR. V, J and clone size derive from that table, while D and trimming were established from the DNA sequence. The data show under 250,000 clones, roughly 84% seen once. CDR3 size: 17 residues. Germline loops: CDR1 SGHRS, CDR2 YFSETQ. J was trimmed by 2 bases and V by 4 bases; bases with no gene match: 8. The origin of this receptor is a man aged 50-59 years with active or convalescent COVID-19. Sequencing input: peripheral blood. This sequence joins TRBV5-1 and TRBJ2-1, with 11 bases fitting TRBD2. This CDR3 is CASSRTSGPRAYNEQFF. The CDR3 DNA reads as TGCGCCAGCAGCCGGACTAGCGGGCCCAGGGCCTACAATGAGCAGTTCTTC.